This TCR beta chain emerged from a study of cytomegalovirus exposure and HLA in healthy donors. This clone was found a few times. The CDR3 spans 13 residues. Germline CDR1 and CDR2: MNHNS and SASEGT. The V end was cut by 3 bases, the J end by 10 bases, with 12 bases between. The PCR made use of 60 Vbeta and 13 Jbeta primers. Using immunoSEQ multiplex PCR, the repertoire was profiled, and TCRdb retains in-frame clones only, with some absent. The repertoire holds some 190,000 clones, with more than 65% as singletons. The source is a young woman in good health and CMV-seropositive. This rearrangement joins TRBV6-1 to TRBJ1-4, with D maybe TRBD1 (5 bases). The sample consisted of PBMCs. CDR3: CASSDPGTGKLFF. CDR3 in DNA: TGTGCCAGCAGTGATCCCGGGACTGGAAAACTGTTTTTT.